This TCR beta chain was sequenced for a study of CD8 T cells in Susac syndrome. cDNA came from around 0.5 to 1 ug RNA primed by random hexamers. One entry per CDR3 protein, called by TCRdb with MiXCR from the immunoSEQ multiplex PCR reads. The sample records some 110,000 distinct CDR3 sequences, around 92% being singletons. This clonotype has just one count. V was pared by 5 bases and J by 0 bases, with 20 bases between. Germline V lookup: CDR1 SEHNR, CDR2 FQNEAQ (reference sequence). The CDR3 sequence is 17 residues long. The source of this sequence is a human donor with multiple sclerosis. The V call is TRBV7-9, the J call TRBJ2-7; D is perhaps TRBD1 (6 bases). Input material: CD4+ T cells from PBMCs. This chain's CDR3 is CASSAMAGAPSSYEQYF. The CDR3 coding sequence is TGTGCCAGCAGCGCTATGGCAGGGGCGCCGAGCTCCTACGAGCAGTACTTC.